The sample holds many counts of the clone carrying this TCR beta chain. What it binds is not known. Making use of molecular barcodes, quantitative 5'-RACE generated TCR beta libraries. MiXCR, run by TCRdb on the 5' RACE reads, gives a single entry per CDR3 protein. The sample consists of hundreds of thousands of distinct CDR3 sequences, less than 10% of them appearing once. The data are from a study of CD8 T cells in ankylosing spondylitis. Study-level points and caveats: Earlier studies detected some motif variants in reactive arthritis synovial fluid and blood. CD8+ disease-linked clones were present at relatively low frequencies in blood.

Germline V gene sequence: CDR1 SGHTA, CDR2 FQGNSA. The CDR3 has 15 residues. V was shortened by 5 bases and J by 7 bases, with 17 bases between the two germline ends. What was sequenced was blood, either unsorted or a sorted T cell fraction (not recorded which). This receptor was obtained from a male donor with ankylosing spondylitis or in good health (not recorded which). This chain connects TRBV7-2 to TRBJ2-2, with no clear D. The CDR3 spells CASSVSPPPLGELFF. In DNA form, the CDR3 reads TGTGCCAGCAGCGTCTCACCCCCACCTCTCGGGGAGCTGTTTTTT.